Given below is one T cell receptor (beta chain) in context. Germline CDR1 SGHNT, CDR2 YYREEE (reference sequence). V was clipped by 0 bases and J by 7 bases; unmatched bases: 6. The CDR3 sequence is 15 residues long. The sample originates from a study of control samples from healthy donors and cancer patients. Sequenced by immunoSEQ multiplex PCR; TCRdb stores in-frame clones only, minus some. Of about 63,000 clones listed, approximately 89% are singletons. The gene calls are TRBV5-4 and TRBJ2-1; TRBD2 agrees at 8 bases. Source material: PBMCs. This receptor was obtained from a woman aged 55 to 70 with lung cancer. The CDR3: CASSLGSGTRNEQFF. CDR3 nucleotide sequence: TGTGCCAGCAGCTTGGGATCCGGGACTAGGAATGAGCAGTTCTTC.